A single sample gave rise to the 26 T cell receptor beta chains below, sequenced in a study of identical twins. TCRdb re-called the 5' RACE reads with MiXCR, one entry per CDR3 protein. Among hundreds of thousands of distinct CDR3 sequences listed, roughly 26% were seen once. The same specimen was also included in a second study, on T cells expressing NK-cell markers.

Specimen: CD4+ T cells sorted from blood. The source of these receptors is a young woman in good health.

As DNA, the CDR3 is TGCGCCAGCAGCCAGCTACCGGGACTAGTCGCCAATGAGCAGTTCTTC. This codes for CASSQLPGLVANEQFF. V usage is TRBV4-3 and J usage is TRBJ2-1; TRBD2 aligns across 8 bases. This CDR3 spans 16 amino acids. V lost 3 bases and J lost 6; bases outside the gene matches: 10. Germline V gene data show CDR1 as LGHNA and CDR2 as YSLEER.

The J gene is TRBJ2-5, the V gene TRBV9; D might be TRBD1 (6 bases). CDR1 is SGDLS and CDR2 is YYNGEE in the germline V gene. The V and J ends lost 0 bases and 3 bases respectively, with 12 bases between them. The CDR3 extends over 15 amino acids. CDR3 region: CASSVALTGEETQYF. The CDR3 region has the DNA TGTGCCAGCAGCGTAGCTTTGACAGGCGAAGAGACCCAGTACTTC.

The chain couples TRBV9 to TRBJ2-1; TRBD2 matches 12 bases. Trimming cost V 3 bases and J 3 bases; bases outside gene matches: 4. Germline V gene lookup returns CDR1 SGDLS and CDR2 YYNGEE. This CDR3 region has 16 residues. For the CDR3, the DNA is TGTGCCAGCAGCGACGGACTAGCGGGAAGCTACAATGAGCAGTTCTTC. Residues: CASSDGLAGSYNEQFF.

This clonotype was detected a few times. The chain couples TRBV10-3 to TRBJ2-5; 8 nucleotides line up with TRBD2. CDR1 is ENHRY, CDR2 SYGVKD, per germline. The V gene end was trimmed by 8 bases and the J gene end by 4 bases; junction bases not matched to a gene: 12. The CDR3 has 15 residues. CDR3 nucleotide sequence: TGTGCCATCGCGGGGACTAGGGGGTCGCGAGAGACCCAGTACTTC. It encodes CAIAGTRGSRETQYF.

The chain is built from TRBV3-1 and TRBJ2-4; 9 bases agree with TRBD1. V was clipped by 1 base and J by 6 bases; unmatched bases: 13. This CDR3 has 18 residues. Germline V gene lookup returns CDR1 LGHDT and CDR2 YNNKEL (reference sequence). The CDR3 reads CASSQVPGQGTDGNIQYF. The CDR3 DNA sequence: TGTGCCAGCAGCCAAGTTCCGGGACAGGGAACGGATGGAAACATTCAGTACTTC.

CDR3 sequence: CSVSIGVAVDIQYF. The CDR3 DNA is TGCAGCGTGTCGATCGGGGTCGCGGTGGACATTCAGTACTTC. V gene TRBV29-1 combines with J gene TRBJ2-4, with D possibly being TRBD2 (5 bases). Germline values: CDR1 SQVTM, CDR2 ANQGSEA. V lost 6 bases to trimming and J lost 8 bases, with 20 bases between them. The CDR3 length is 14 residues.

This clonotype was detected only a few times. The V and J genes are TRBV6-1 and TRBJ2-3; possibly TRBD2 for D (6 bases). Per germline, CDR1 MNHNS and CDR2 SASEGT. The V gene lost 6 bases and the J gene lost 2 bases, with 12 bases spanning the gap. The CDR3 is made up of 14 amino acids. This CDR3 is CASRRSGHTDTQYF. The DNA of the CDR3 is TGTGCCAGCAGACGTAGCGGACACACAGATACGCAGTATTTT.

J is TRBJ1-6 and V is TRBV20-1; D ambiguous. Trimming left V 6 bases short and J 8 bases short, with 14 bases between. CDR3 length: 13 residues. CDR1 and CDR2 from the germline V gene are DFQATT and SNEGSKA (reference sequence). The CDR3 loop reads CSASHGRDSPLHF. Here the CDR3 DNA reads TGCAGTGCGTCACACGGACGAGATTCACCCCTCCACTTT.

This clonotype was seen a few times. The chain links TRBV20-1 to TRBJ2-7, with 11 bases identical to TRBD1. Germline CDR1 and CDR2: DFQATT and SNEGSKA (reference sequence). V was pared by 6 bases and J by 3 bases, with 10 bases of the junction left unmatched. This CDR3 region has 15 residues. The DNA for the CDR3 is TGCAGTGCGAAAACCCGGGACAGGGGGTTCTACGAGCAGTACTTC. It is translated as CSAKTRDRGFYEQYF.

The chain carries TRBV5-1 and TRBJ2-7, with a possible D match to TRBD1 (5 bases). Trimming pared 0 bases from V and 0 bases from J, leaving 10 bases between. Germline V lookup: CDR1 SGHRS, CDR2 YFSETQ. The CDR3 sequence is 15 residues long. CDR3 nucleotides: TGCGCCAGCAGCTTGGCCGAAGACAGCTCCTACGAGCAGTACTTC. Translated, it gives CASSLAEDSSYEQYF.

This clonotype has ten or more counts. The genes are TRBV20-1 and TRBJ1-2; no firm D call. The V gene's germline CDR1 is DFQATT and CDR2 SNEGSKA (reference sequence). The CDR3 spans 11 residues. V lost 4 bases to trimming and J lost 8 bases, with 11 bases between them. The CDR3 sequence is CSAINPGGYTF. The CDR3, as DNA: TGCAGTGCTATTAACCCCGGCGGCTACACCTTC.

This clonotype was seen a few times. The chain carries TRBV11-3 and TRBJ1-6; unclear D gene. This CDR3 is built from 10 residues. In germline, CDR1 is SGHNT, CDR2 YENEEA. V dropped 2 bases and J dropped 10 bases, with 0 bases sitting between them. CDR3 bases: TGTGCCAGCAGCTTATCACCCCTCCACTTT. As protein: CASSLSPLHF.

This clonotype has just a few counts. The chain uses TRBV7-2 and TRBJ2-7; D remains unclear. The CDR3 contains 13 residues. Germline CDR1 and CDR2: SGHTA and FQGNSA. Between the trimmed V and J ends, which lost 4 bases and 2 bases, there was a span of 9 bases. In nucleotides, the CDR3 is TGTGCCAGCAGCTCGATAACTACCTACGAGCAGTACTTC. It translates to CASSSITTYEQYF. Full variable domain (remainder filled in from reference TRBV7-2 and TRBJ2-7): GAGVSQSPSNKVTEKGKDVELRCDPISGHTALYWYRQSLGQGLEFLIYFQGNSAPDKSGLPSDRFSAERTGGSVSTLTIQRTQQEDSAVYLCASSSITTYEQYFGPGTRLTVT.

The sample holds a few counts of this clonotype. The chain carries TRBV5-1 and TRBJ1-2, with 8 bases aligning to TRBD1. The length of the CDR3 is 16 residues. Trimming at V came to 0 bases and at J to 0 bases, leaving 4 bases not matched to a gene. Looked up from germline, CDR1 is SGHRS and CDR2 is YFSETQ. CDR3 nucleotide sequence: TGCGCCAGCAGCTTGGGGACAGGGTCGCCTAACTATGGCTACACCTTC. It encodes CASSLGTGSPNYGYTF.

This clonotype showed up just a few times. The rearrangement links TRBV5-1 to TRBJ2-5; a possible D gene is TRBD1 (6 bases). Looked up from germline, CDR1 is SGHRS and CDR2 is YFSETQ. Trimming removed 4 bases from V and 1 base from J, with 14 bases in between. The CDR3 sequence is 15 residues long. The CDR3 loop is CASSLGDNTQETQYF. The CDR3 DNA reads as TGCGCCAGCAGCCTGGGGGACAATACCCAAGAGACCCAGTACTTC.

This clonotype has more than one count but fewer than ten. This rearrangement joins TRBV6-2 or TRBV6-3 to TRBJ1-5; 9 nucleotides match TRBD1. The CDR3 length is 18 residues. Germline values: CDR1 MNHEY, CDR2 SVGEGT. V dropped 1 base and J dropped 2; count of bases not matched to a gene: 9. The CDR3 sequence is CASSYWTGTGLRNQPQHF. Written as DNA, the CDR3 is TGTGCCAGCAGTTACTGGACCGGGACAGGGCTGCGCAATCAGCCCCAGCATTTT.

The CDR3 bases are TGTGCCAGCAGTGCCGCCCTCCCCGATACGCAGTATTTT. Amino acid sequence: CASSAALPDTQYF. The chain recombines TRBV6-1 with TRBJ2-3; no clear D. Germline V lookup: CDR1 MNHNS, CDR2 SASEGT. V lost 4 bases, J lost 6 bases, and 11 bases lay in between. The CDR3 consists of 13 residues.

The table lists this clonotype with a few counts. The chain links TRBV19 to TRBJ2-7, with TRBD2 as a possible D gene (6 bases). The ends were cut back, 5 bases at V and 3 bases at J, with 11 bases in the middle. This CDR3 has 13 residues. Germline V gene data show CDR1 as LNHDA and CDR2 as SQIVND (reference sequence). The CDR3 DNA reads TGTGCCAGTAGTGGGAGGTTCCGCTACGAGCAGTACTTC. This codes for CASSGRFRYEQYF. The whole variable domain, filled in from reference TRBV19 and TRBJ2-7, reads DGGITQSPKYLFRKEGQNVTLSCEQNLNHDAMYWYRQDPGQGLRLIYYSQIVNDFQKGDIAEGYSVSREKKESFPLTVTSAQKNPTAFYLCASSGRFRYEQYFGPGTRLTVT.

This clonotype was seen more than once but under ten times. The chain has TRBV15 and TRBJ2-3; no definite D call. Germline CDR1 is LNHNV and CDR2 is YYDKDF (reference sequence). Between the trimmed V and J ends, which lost 0 bases and 7 bases, there was a span of 8 bases. The CDR3 covers 13 residues. As DNA, the CDR3 is TGTGCCACCAGCAGAGATCGATTAAATACGCAGTATTTT. Translating gives CATSRDRLNTQYF.

V is TRBV20-1 and J is TRBJ1-1; TRBD1 is a possible D gene (5 bases). Trimming stripped 1 base from V and 12 bases from J, with 12 bases between. Germline loops: CDR1 DFQATT, CDR2 SNEGSKA (reference sequence). There are 11 residues in the CDR3. CDR3 amino acids: CSARGDGSPFF. The CDR3 DNA reads TGCAGTGCTAGAGGGGACGGTTCTCCTTTCTTT.

This clonotype was recorded a few times. V is TRBV12-5 and J is TRBJ1-5; D might be TRBD1 (5 bases). Germline assignment: CDR1 LGHNT and CDR2 FRNRAP. V was pared by 5 bases and J by 1 base, with 18 bases between. The CDR3 is 17 amino acids. In DNA form, the CDR3 reads TGTGCTAGTGGTCCCGGTTGGGACCGCGGGAGCAATCAGCCCCAGCATTTT. Its protein is CASGPGWDRGSNQPQHF.

Here the CDR3 reads CASSRGGNIQYF. The CDR3 nucleotides read TGTGCCAGCAGCCGAGGGGGAAACATTCAGTACTTC. The chain links TRBV3-1 to TRBJ2-4, with D possibly TRBD1 on 6 matching bases. The CDR3 totals 12 residues. The germline gives CDR1 LGHDT, CDR2 YNNKEL (reference sequence). V was cut by 4 bases and J by 6 bases, with 7 bases left in between.

This clonotype was counted between two and nine times. The gene calls are TRBV12-3 or TRBV12-4 and TRBJ1-4; D ambiguous. V was clipped by 1 base and J by 9 bases, with 3 bases between them. This CDR3 spans 11 amino acids. The CDR3 coding sequence is TGTGCCAGCAGTTTAGGACAAAAACTGTTTTTT. Translated, it gives CASSLGQKLFF.

CDR3 in DNA: TGTGCCAGCAGTTACTCATTCCAGGGAGAGACCCAGTACTTC. Its translation: CASSYSFQGETQYF. V gene TRBV6-5 combines with J gene TRBJ2-5, with D possibly being TRBD1 (5 bases). V lost 0 bases and J 4 bases, leaving 9 bases between the germline ends. CDR3 length: 14 residues. Germline values: CDR1 MNHEY, CDR2 SVGAGI.

In its sample, this clonotype was seen a few times. The chain links TRBV7-9 to TRBJ1-2; D is perhaps TRBD1 (5 bases). CDR3 length: 13 residues. The germline CDR1 and CDR2 sequences are SEHNR and FQNEAQ (reference sequence). Trimming took 3 bases from V and 7 from J, leaving 12 bases between them. For the CDR3, the DNA is TGTGCCAGCAGCTTTCCAGGGCAGGGTGGCTACACCTTC. Translated: CASSFPGQGGYTF.

This sequence joins TRBV20-1 and TRBJ2-2; D gene uncertain. This CDR3 has 14 amino acids. V dropped 3 bases and J dropped 4 bases, with 12 bases sitting between them. CDR1 and CDR2 from the germline V gene are DFQATT and SNEGSKA (reference sequence). CDR3 bases: TGCAGTGCTAGGGCCCCAGTGGGCACCGGGGAGCTGTTTTTT. It specifies CSARAPVGTGELFF.